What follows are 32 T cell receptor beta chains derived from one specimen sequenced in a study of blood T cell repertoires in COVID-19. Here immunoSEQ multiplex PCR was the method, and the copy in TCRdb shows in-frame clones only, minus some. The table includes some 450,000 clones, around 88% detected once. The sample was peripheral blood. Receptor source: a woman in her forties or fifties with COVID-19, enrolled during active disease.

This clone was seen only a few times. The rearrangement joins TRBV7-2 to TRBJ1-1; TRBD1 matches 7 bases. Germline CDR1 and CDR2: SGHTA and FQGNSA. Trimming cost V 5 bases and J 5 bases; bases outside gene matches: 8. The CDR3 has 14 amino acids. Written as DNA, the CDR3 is TGTGCCAGCAGCCTCATACAGGGGTGGACTGAAGCTTTCTTT. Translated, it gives CASSLIQGWTEAFF.

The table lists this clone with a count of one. CDR3 loop: CASSPTTGANSPLHF. The CDR3 DNA sequence: TGTGCCAGCAGCCCCACGACAGGGGCGAATTCACCCCTCCACTTT. The chain is built from TRBV3-1 (or the pseudogene TRBV3-2) and TRBJ1-6, with 8 bases lining up with TRBD1. Losses at the gene ends were 4 bases for V and 7 bases for J; bases not matched to a gene: 6. CDR3 length equals 15 residues. Germline lookup yields CDR1 LGHDT and CDR2 YNNKEL (reference sequence).

This chain's CDR3 is CASSTGNVNTEAFF. In DNA form, the CDR3 reads TGTGCCAGCAGTACCGGGAACGTGAACACTGAAGCTTTCTTT. This chain joins TRBV9 and TRBJ1-1; no clear D. CDR1 SGDLS and CDR2 YYNGEE come from the germline V gene. Trimming removed 5 bases from V and 0 bases from J, with 11 bases in between. The CDR3 spans 14 residues.

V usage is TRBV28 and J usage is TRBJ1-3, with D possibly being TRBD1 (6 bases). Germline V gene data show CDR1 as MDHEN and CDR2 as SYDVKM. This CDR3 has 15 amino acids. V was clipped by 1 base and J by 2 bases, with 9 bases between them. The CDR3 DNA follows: TGTGCCAGCAGTTTATTGGGACAAACTGGAAACACCATATATTTT. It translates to CASSLLGQTGNTIYF.

In DNA form, the CDR3 reads TGCGCCAGCAGCTTGGGGTCTGGGGCAGGGTTCGAGCAGTACTTC. This sequence encodes CASSLGSGAGFEQYF. This chain uses TRBV5-1 with TRBJ2-7; D is possibly TRBD1 (5 bases). Per germline, CDR1 SGHRS and CDR2 YFSETQ. The CDR3 has 15 residues. Trimming stripped 0 bases from V and 6 bases from J, with 16 bases between.

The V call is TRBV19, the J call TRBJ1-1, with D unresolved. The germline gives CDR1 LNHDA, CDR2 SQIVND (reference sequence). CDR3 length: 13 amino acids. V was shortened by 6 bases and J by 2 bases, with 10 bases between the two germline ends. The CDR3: CASSSEGNTEAFF. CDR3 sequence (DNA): TGTGCCAGTAGCTCCGAGGGTAACACTGAAGCTTTCTTT.

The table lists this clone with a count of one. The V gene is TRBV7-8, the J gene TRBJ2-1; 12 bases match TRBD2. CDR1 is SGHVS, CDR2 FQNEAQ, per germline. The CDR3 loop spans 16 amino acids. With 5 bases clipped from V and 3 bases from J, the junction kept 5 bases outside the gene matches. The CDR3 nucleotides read TGTGCCAGCAGCCCCCGACTAGCGGGGGTCTACAATGAGCAGTTCTTC. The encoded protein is CASSPRLAGVYNEQFF.

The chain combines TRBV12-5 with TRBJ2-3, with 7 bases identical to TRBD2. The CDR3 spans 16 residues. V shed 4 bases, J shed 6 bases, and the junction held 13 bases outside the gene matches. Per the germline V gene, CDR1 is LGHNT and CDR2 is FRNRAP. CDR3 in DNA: TGTGCTAGTGGTTCAAGTCGGGCGGGGGATTTGGATACGCAGTATTTT. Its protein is CASGSSRAGDLDTQYF.

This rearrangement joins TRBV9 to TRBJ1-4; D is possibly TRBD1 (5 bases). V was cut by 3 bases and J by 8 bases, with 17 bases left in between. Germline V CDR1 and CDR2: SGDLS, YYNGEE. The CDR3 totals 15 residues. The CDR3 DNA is TGTGCCAGCAGCGCCGGGGGAATGGCAGACGAAAAACTGTTTTTT. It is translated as CASSAGGMADEKLFF.

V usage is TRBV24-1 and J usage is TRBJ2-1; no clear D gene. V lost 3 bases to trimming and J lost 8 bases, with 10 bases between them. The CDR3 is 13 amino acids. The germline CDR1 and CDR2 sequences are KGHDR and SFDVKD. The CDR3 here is CATSDSSEDEQFF. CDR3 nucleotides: TGTGCCACCAGTGATAGTTCCGAGGATGAGCAGTTCTTC.

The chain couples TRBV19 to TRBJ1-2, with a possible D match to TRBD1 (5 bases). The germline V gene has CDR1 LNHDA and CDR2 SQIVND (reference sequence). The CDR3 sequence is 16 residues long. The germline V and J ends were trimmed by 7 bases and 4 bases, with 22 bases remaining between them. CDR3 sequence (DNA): TGTGCCAGTACCCCTTCGAGCCTAGGGGTGAGCTATGGCTACACCTTC. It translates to CASTPSSLGVSYGYTF.

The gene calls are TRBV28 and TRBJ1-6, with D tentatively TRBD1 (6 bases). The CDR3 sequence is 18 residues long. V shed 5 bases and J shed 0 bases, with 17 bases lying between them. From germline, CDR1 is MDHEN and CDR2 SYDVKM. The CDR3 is CASSPGTPMSSYNSPLHF. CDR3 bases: TGTGCCAGCAGTCCCGGGACACCTATGAGCTCCTATAATTCACCCCTCCACTTT.

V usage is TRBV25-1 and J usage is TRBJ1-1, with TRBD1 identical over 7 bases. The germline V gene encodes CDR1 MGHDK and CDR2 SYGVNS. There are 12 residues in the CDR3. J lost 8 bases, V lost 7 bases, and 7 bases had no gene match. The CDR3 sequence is CASIGDSGEAFF. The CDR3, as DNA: TGTGCCAGCATAGGGGACAGTGGGGAAGCTTTCTTT.

The CDR3 nucleotides read TGCGCCAGCCGGGAGGCCTACGAGCAGTACTTC. It specifies CASREAYEQYF. The genes are TRBV5-1 and TRBJ2-7; TRBD2 agrees at 7 bases. This CDR3 spans 11 amino acids. Germline assignment: CDR1 SGHRS and CDR2 YFSETQ. V was pared by 7 bases and J by 2 bases, with 0 bases of the junction left unmatched. The full variable domain, in which reference TRBV5-1 and TRBJ2-7 provide the parts outside the CDR3, is KAGVTQTPRYLIKTRGQQVTLSCSPISGHRSVSWYQQTPGQGLQFLFEYFSETQRNKGNFPGRFSGRQFSNSRSEMNVSTLELGDSALYLCASREAYEQYFGPGTRLTVT.

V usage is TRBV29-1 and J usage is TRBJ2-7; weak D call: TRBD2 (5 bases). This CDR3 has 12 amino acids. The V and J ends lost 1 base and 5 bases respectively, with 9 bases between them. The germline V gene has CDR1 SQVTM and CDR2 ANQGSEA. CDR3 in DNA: TGCAGCGTTGAAGGGGGAGCCGACGAGCAGTACTTC. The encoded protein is CSVEGGADEQYF.

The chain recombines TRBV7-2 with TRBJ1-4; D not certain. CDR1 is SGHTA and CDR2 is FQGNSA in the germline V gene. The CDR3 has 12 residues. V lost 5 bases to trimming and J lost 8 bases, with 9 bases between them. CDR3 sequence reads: CASSGPGEKLFF. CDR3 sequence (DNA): TGTGCCAGCAGCGGCCCGGGGGAAAAACTGTTTTTT.

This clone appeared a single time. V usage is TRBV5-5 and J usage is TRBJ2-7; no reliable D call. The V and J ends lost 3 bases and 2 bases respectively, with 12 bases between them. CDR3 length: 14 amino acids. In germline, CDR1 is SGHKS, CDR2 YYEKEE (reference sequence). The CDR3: CASSYRQDTYEQYF. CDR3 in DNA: TGTGCCAGCAGCTATAGACAAGATACCTACGAGCAGTACTTC.

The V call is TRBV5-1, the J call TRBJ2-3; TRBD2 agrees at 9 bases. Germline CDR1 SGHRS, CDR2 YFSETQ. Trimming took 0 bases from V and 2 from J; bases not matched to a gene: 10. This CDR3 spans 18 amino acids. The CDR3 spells CASSLGAGGPRNTDTQYF. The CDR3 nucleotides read TGCGCCAGCAGCTTGGGAGCGGGGGGCCCACGAAACACAGATACGCAGTATTTT.

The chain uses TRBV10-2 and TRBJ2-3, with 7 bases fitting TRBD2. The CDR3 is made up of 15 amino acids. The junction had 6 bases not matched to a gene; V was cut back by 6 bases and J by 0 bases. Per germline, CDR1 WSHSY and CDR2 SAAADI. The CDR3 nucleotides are TGCGCCAGCAGGGTGACTAGCCGGAGCACAGATACGCAGTATTTT. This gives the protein CASRVTSRSTDTQYF.

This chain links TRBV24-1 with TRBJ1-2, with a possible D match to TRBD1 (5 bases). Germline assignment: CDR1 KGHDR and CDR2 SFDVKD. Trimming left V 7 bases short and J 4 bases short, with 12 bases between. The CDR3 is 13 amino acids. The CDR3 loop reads CATREGQGYGYTF. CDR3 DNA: TGTGCCACCAGGGAGGGGCAGGGCTATGGCTACACCTTC.

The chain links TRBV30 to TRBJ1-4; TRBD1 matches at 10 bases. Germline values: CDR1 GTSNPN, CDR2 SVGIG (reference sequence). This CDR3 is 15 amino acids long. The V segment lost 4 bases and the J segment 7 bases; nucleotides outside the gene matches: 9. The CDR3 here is CAWKAAGTGAEKLFF. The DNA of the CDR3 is TGTGCCTGGAAGGCTGCCGGGACAGGGGCTGAAAAACTGTTTTTT.

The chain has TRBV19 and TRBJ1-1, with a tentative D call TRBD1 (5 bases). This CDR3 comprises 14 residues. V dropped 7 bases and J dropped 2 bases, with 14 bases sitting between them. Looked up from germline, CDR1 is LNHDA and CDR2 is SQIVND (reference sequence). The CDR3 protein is CASMQGHGNTEAFF. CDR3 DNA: TGTGCCAGTATGCAGGGCCATGGAAACACTGAAGCTTTCTTT.

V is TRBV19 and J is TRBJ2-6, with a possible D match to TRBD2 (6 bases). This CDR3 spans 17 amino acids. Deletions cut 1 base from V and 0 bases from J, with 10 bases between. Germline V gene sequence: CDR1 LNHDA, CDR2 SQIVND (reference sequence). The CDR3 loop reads CASSIVWRDSGANVLTF. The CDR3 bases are TGTGCCAGTAGTATAGTATGGAGGGACTCTGGGGCCAACGTCCTGACTTTC.

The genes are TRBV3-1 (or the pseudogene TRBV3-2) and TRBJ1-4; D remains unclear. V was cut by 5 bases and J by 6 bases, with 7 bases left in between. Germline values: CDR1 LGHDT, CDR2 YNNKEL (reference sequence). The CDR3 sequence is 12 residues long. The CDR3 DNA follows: TGTGCCAGCAGCGATGAGGATGAAAAACTGTTTTTT. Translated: CASSDEDEKLFF.

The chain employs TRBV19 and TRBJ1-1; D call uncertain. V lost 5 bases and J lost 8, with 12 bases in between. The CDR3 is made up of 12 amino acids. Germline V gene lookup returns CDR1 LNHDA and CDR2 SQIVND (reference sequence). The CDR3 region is CASSPSTREAFF. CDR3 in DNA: TGTGCCAGTAGTCCCTCTACGAGGGAAGCTTTCTTT.

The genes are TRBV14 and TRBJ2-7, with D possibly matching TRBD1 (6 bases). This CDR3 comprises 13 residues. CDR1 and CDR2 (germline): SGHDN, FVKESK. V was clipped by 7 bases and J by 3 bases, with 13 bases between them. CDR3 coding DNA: TGTGCCAGCAAGGGCAGGGGTGGCTACGAGCAGTACTTC. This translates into CASKGRGGYEQYF.

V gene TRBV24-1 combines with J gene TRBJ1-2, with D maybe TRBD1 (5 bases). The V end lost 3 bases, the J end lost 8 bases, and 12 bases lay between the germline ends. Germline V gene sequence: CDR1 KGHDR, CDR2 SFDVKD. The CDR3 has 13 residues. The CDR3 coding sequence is TGTGCCACCAGTGATATCAGGGAGGAAGGCTACACCTTC. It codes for CATSDIREEGYTF.

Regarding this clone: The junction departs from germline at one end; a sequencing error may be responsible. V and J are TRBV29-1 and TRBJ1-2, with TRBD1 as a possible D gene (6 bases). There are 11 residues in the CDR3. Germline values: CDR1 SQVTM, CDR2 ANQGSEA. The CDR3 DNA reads TGCAGCGCTGAACAGGGCCATGGCTACACCTTC. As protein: CSAEQGHGYTF.

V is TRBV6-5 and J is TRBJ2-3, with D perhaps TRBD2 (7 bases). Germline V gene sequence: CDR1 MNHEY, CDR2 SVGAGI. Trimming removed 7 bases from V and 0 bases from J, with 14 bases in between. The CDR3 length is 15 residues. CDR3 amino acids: CASTDGGLSTDTQYF. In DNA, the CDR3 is TGTGCCAGCACCGACGGGGGGCTTAGCACAGATACGCAGTATTTT.

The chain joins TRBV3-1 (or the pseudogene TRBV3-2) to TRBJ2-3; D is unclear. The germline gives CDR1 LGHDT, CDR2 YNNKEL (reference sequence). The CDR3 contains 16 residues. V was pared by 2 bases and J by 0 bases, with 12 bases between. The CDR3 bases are TGTGCCAGCAGCCAACAGGCCGCCTCTAGCACAGATACGCAGTATTTT. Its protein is CASSQQAASSTDTQYF.

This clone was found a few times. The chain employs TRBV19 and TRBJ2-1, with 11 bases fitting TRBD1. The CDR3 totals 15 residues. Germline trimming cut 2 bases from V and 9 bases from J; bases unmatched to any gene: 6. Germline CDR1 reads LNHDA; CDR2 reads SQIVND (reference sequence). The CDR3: CASSIRRGQGGEQFF. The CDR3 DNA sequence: TGTGCCAGTAGTATACGGAGGGGACAGGGGGGTGAGCAGTTCTTC.

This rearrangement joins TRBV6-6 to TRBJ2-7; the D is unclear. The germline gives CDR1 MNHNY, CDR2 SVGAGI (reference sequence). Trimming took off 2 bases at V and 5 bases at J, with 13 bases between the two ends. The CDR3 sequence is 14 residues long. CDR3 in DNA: TGTGCCAGCAGTTACGGCAGGATCGTTGACGAGCAGTACTTC. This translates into CASSYGRIVDEQYF.